This T cell receptor beta chain was profiled in a study of blood T cell repertoires in COVID-19. Study background: The samples span acute and convalescent COVID-19 from the United States, Italy and Spain. PBMCs, B-cell-depleted T cells, or T cells provided the cDNA or gDNA that made up the material.

Per the study methods: Amplification of reference gene primers provided the estimated nucleated cell counts. The repertoire was sequenced with immunoSEQ multiplex PCR; TCRdb's copy has only in-frame clones and lacks some. V and J calls and clone size are copied from that table; D and trimming were computed from the DNA. This table holds approximately 40,000 clones, roughly 85% found once. The germline V gene encodes CDR1 KGHSH and CDR2 LQKENI. This CDR3 is 14 amino acids long. V dropped 5 bases and J dropped 4; count of bases not matched to a gene: 8. The receptor was isolated from a human donor in a cohort sampled during active COVID-19. The source material was peripheral blood. V is TRBV18 and J is TRBJ2-7, with 7 bases identical to TRBD1. CDR3: CASSFGQAVYEQYF. In nucleotides, the CDR3 is TGTGCCAGCTCATTCGGACAGGCCGTGTACGAGCAGTACTTC.